This record concerns one T cell receptor (beta chain) sequence. Its antigen is currently unknown. MiXCR was run by TCRdb on the 5' RACE reads, yielding one entry per CDR3 protein. This table holds approximately 500,000 distinct CDR3 sequences, approximately 24% found once. This record comes from a study of identical twins. Regarding the study as a whole: The presence of invariant MAIT and iNKT cells could partly confound analyses of zero-insertion sequences. Monozygotic twins shared more out-of-frame TCR alpha than recombination models predicted.

Germline trimming cut 9 bases from V and 1 base from J; bases unmatched to any gene: 15. The CDR3 has 18 amino acids. Germline V gene data show CDR1 as SGHRS and CDR2 as YFSETQ. These sequences were also reported in another study, on T cells expressing NK-cell markers. That work adds: In a handful of donors, dominant CD3+CD56+NKG2C+ clones formed roughly 1.0-7.5% of CD8+ cells.

Sequenced input: CD4+ T cells sorted from blood. The chain recombines TRBV5-1 with TRBJ2-6; 8 positions agree with TRBD1. This TCR was recovered from a woman younger than 35 in good health. The CDR3 reads CATSPSGTGYSGANVLTF. The CDR3 coding sequence is TGCGCCACCTCCCCGTCCGGGACAGGATATTCTGGGGCCAACGTCCTGACTTTC.